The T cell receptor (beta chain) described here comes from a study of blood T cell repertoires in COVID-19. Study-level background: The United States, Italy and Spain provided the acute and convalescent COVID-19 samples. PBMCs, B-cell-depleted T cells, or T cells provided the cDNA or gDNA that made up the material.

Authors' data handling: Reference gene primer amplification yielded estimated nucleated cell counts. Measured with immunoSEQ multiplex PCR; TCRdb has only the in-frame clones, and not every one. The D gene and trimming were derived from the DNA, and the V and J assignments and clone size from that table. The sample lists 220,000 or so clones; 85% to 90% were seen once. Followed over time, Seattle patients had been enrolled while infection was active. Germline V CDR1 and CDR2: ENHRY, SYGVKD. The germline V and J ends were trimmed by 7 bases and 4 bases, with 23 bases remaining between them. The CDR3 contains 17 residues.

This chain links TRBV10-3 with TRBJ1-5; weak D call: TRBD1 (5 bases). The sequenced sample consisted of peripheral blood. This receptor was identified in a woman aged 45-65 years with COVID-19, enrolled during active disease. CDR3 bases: TGTGCCATCATACGAGCCCCCCAGGGTTTGGGGAATCAGCCCCAGCATTTT. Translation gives CAIIRAPQGLGNQPQHF.